The entry below gives a single T cell receptor beta chain sequence along with its context. The data are from a study of T-cell reconstitution after alpha-beta-depleted transplantation in children. Using unique molecular identifiers, the investigators prepared the TCRbeta library. TCRdb passed the PCR reads through MiXCR, listing each CDR3 protein once. The data show just over 950,000 distinct CDR3 sequences, with around 30% seen just once and about 28% held by the top ten. The CDR3 has 17 residues. Trimming took 2 bases from V and 2 from J; bases not matched to a gene: 11. CDR1 is SGHDT and CDR2 is YYEEEE in the germline V gene.

The sample consisted of PBMCs, mostly from graft donor cells, taken 360 days after TCRalphabeta/CD19-depleted stem cell transplant. This rearrangement joins TRBV5-6 to TRBJ2-3, with 7 positions matching TRBD1. The TCR was taken from a boy under two years old who had a stem cell transplant for SCID, so the T cells may come from the graft donor. In nucleotides, the CDR3 is TGTGCCAGCAGCTTTTTGGACATCAGGGGGTTCACAGATACGCAGTATTTT. This sequence encodes CASSFLDIRGFTDTQYF.